The TCR beta chain under discussion was sequenced for a study of T cells in narcolepsy. General study points: In some patient and control memory CD4+ samples, autoreactive clones were absent. Blood of same and different patients, but not healthy controls, reportedly held recurring autoreactive clonotypes.

Germline CDR1 and CDR2: SGHTA and FQGNSA. There are 12 residues in the CDR3. Comment on this clone: What it binds is not known. At one end, the junction sequence differs from germline, possibly due to a read error.

The protocol was immunoSEQ multiplex PCR, while the TCRdb copy is restricted to in-frame clones and leaves out a portion. The repertoire holds around 28,000 clones, with 78% as singletons. Sequenced material: CD45RA- memory CD4+ T cells from PBMCs. The origin of this receptor is a human donor with narcolepsy. The V and J genes are TRBV7-2 and TRBJ2-3; D remains ambiguous. CDR3 amino acids: CASSLNIDTQYF. The CDR3 region has the DNA TGTGCCAGCAGCCTAAATATAGATACACAGTATTTT.